The 27 T cell receptor beta chains in this list originate from one sample, sequenced in a study of T cells after yellow fever vaccination. MiXCR, applied by TCRdb to the 5' RACE reads, yields one record per CDR3 protein. Of fewer than 400,000 distinct CDR3 sequences in the sample, roughly a tenth are singletons; the top ten hold approximately 3.3%. The material was CD4+ T cells sorted from PBMCs, obtained 45 days after the yellow fever booster vaccination. The receptors originated from a man younger than 35 who received the YFV17D yellow fever vaccine.

The chain has TRBV3-1 and TRBJ2-5; the D is unclear. V lost 0 bases and J lost 5, with 10 bases in between. This CDR3 has 14 amino acids. Germline V lookup: CDR1 LGHDT, CDR2 YNNKEL (reference sequence). The CDR3 DNA reads as TGTGCCAGCAGCCAAGAACAATTAAGGGAGACCCAGTACTTC. Amino acid sequence: CASSQEQLRETQYF.

This clonotype was seen more than once but under ten times. This sequence joins TRBV29-1 and TRBJ1-1, with D maybe TRBD1 (5 bases). V lost 5 bases, J lost 1 base, and 11 bases lay in between. This CDR3 comprises 13 residues. Germline CDR1 is SQVTM and CDR2 is ANQGSEA. The CDR3 nucleotides are TGCAGCGTTCAGGGACGGGCGAACACTGAAGCTTTCTTT. The encoded protein is CSVQGRANTEAFF.

The chain has TRBV7-9 and TRBJ2-1, with D uncertain. Germline V gives CDR1 SEHNR, CDR2 FQNEAQ (reference sequence). V was shortened by 3 bases and J by 10 bases, with 16 bases between the two germline ends. The CDR3 is 14 residues long. The CDR3 here is CASSFQDSLREQFF. Here the CDR3 DNA reads TGTGCCAGCAGCTTTCAGGATTCCCTCAGGGAGCAGTTCTTC.

The chain has TRBV6-6 and TRBJ1-4; a weak D match, TRBD1 (5 bases). This CDR3 comprises 14 residues. Germline-derived CDR1 and CDR2 are MNHNY and SVGAGI (reference sequence). The V end lost 5 bases, the J end lost 5 bases, and 12 bases lay between the germline ends. The CDR3 DNA follows: TGTGCCAGCAGTGACACAGGATACAATGAAAAACTGTTTTTT. It specifies CASSDTGYNEKLFF.

This clonotype was seen repeatedly, ten times or more. The chain joins TRBV9 to TRBJ2-1; D gene ambiguous. V was shortened by 0 bases and J by 4 bases, with 11 bases between the two germline ends. Germline lookup yields CDR1 SGDLS and CDR2 YYNGEE. There are 15 residues in the CDR3. CDR3 coding DNA: TGTGCCAGCAGCGTAGCGGCTGGAAGGTACAATGAGCAGTTCTTC. Translation gives CASSVAAGRYNEQFF. The variable domain in full, completed from reference TRBV9 and TRBJ2-1, reads DSGVTQTPKHLITATGQRVTLRCSPRSGDLSVYWYQQSLDQGLQFLIQYYNGEERAKGNILERFSAQQFPDLHSELNLSSLELGDSALYFCASSVAAGRYNEQFFGPGTRLTVL.

This clonotype occurred many times. V is TRBV7-2 and J is TRBJ2-1; D not certain. With 5 bases removed from V and 5 bases from J, the gap between germline ends came to 7 bases. CDR3 length equals 12 residues. The germline V gene encodes CDR1 SGHTA and CDR2 FQGNSA. The CDR3 here is CASSQFNNEQFF. The DNA of the CDR3 is TGTGCCAGCAGCCAATTCAACAATGAGCAGTTCTTC.

V and J are TRBV5-1 and TRBJ1-3, with a weak D call TRBD1 (5 bases). The CDR3 runs 15 residues. Germline V gene lookup returns CDR1 SGHRS and CDR2 YFSETQ. Trimming left V 4 bases short and J 4 bases short, with 15 bases between. The CDR3 DNA reads as TGCGCCAGCAGCGCCCAGGGAATCCGAGGAAACACCATATATTTT. Encoded protein: CASSAQGIRGNTIYF.

This clonotype was found a few times. This sequence joins TRBV7-9 and TRBJ1-6; 9 bases fit TRBD1. V was pared by 5 bases and J by 10 bases, with 6 bases of the junction left unmatched. From germline, CDR1 is SEHNR and CDR2 FQNEAQ (reference sequence). The CDR3 covers 14 residues. In DNA, the CDR3 is TGTGCCAGCAGCACCGGGACAGGGCAATCACCCCTCCACTTT. Protein sequence: CASSTGTGQSPLHF.

This clonotype was counted between two and nine times. The chain is built from TRBV5-1 and TRBJ1-1; TRBD1 matches at 7 bases. Trimming took 4 bases from V and 1 from J; bases not matched to a gene: 16. The germline gives CDR1 SGHRS, CDR2 YFSETQ. This CDR3 is 18 amino acids long. DNA for the CDR3: TGCGCCAGCAGCGGGGGACAGTCTCTATTTCATTCGAACACTGAAGCTTTCTTT. This encodes CASSGGQSLFHSNTEAFF.

This clonotype has just a few counts. The chain is built from TRBV19 and TRBJ1-1; D ambiguous. The CDR3 runs to 14 residues. The germline CDR1 and CDR2 sequences are LNHDA and SQIVND (reference sequence). V lost 3 bases to trimming and J lost 6 bases, with 14 bases between them. This CDR3 is CASSMARNLAEAFF. The CDR3 bases are TGTGCCAGTAGTATGGCGAGAAATCTGGCTGAAGCTTTCTTT. Using reference TRBV19 and TRBJ1-1 for the parts outside the CDR3, the full variable domain is DGGITQSPKYLFRKEGQNVTLSCEQNLNHDAMYWYRQDPGQGLRLIYYSQIVNDFQKGDIAEGYSVSREKKESFPLTVTSAQKNPTAFYLCASSMARNLAEAFFGQGTRLTVV.

A few counts support this clonotype. The chain has TRBV30 and TRBJ1-1; the D is unclear. V dropped 4 bases and J dropped 4 bases, with 7 bases sitting between them. Germline V lookup: CDR1 GTSNPN, CDR2 SVGIG (reference sequence). This CDR3 spans 11 amino acids. Here the CDR3 reads CAWKGRTEAFF. Here the CDR3 DNA reads TGTGCCTGGAAAGGGCGCACTGAAGCTTTCTTT.

This clonotype came up a few times. The J gene is TRBJ2-1, the V gene TRBV7-2, with 8 bases fitting TRBD2. V was pared by 7 bases and J by 10 bases, with 15 bases of the junction left unmatched. The length of the CDR3 is 15 residues. Germline CDR1 reads SGHTA; CDR2 reads FQGNSA. In DNA, the CDR3 is TGTGCCAGCACCAATAGCGGGGCAACTTCTACCGAGCAGTTCTTC. Encoded protein: CASTNSGATSTEQFF.

This clonotype was seen more than once but under ten times. J is TRBJ1-2 and V is TRBV4-3; TRBD1 is a possible D gene (5 bases). This CDR3 contains 13 residues. Germline CDR1 reads LGHNA; CDR2 reads YSLEER. V gave up 0 bases and J gave up 7 bases, with 9 bases separating them. The CDR3 sequence: CASSQDGGSGYTF. CDR3 DNA: TGCGCCAGCAGCCAAGATGGGGGGTCTGGCTACACCTTC.

There are a few counts of this clonotype. CDR3 amino acids: CASSRIQGNTEAFF. Written as DNA, the CDR3 is TGTGCCAGCAGCCGGATACAGGGGAACACTGAAGCTTTCTTT. The chain recombines TRBV5-6 with TRBJ1-1, with TRBD1 as a possible D gene (6 bases). The germline V gene has CDR1 SGHDT and CDR2 YYEEEE. The V end was cut by 4 bases, the J end by 1 base, with 11 bases between. The CDR3 runs 14 residues.

This clonotype turned up a few times. The rearrangement joins TRBV5-1 to TRBJ1-1; D unresolved. This CDR3 spans 13 amino acids. The germline V gene encodes CDR1 SGHRS and CDR2 YFSETQ. The V and J ends lost 5 bases and 0 bases respectively, with 8 bases between them. The DNA for the CDR3 is TGCGCCAGCAGGCTAAAGATGAACACTGAAGCTTTCTTT. Translating gives CASRLKMNTEAFF. The full variable domain, with the rest looked up from reference TRBV5-1 and TRBJ1-1, is KAGVTQTPRYLIKTRGQQVTLSCSPISGHRSVSWYQQTPGQGLQFLFEYFSETQRNKGNFPGRFSGRQFSNSRSEMNVSTLELGDSALYLCASRLKMNTEAFFGQGTRLTVV.

The rearrangement uses TRBV7-2 and TRBJ1-1; no clear D. CDR3 length equals 13 residues. Germline CDR1 and CDR2: SGHTA and FQGNSA. The V and J ends lost 6 bases and 2 bases respectively, with 10 bases between them. In DNA, the CDR3 is TGTGCCAGCAGGCGCGATCTTAACACTGAAGCTTTCTTT. Translation: CASRRDLNTEAFF.

This clonotype has more than one count but fewer than ten. This rearrangement joins TRBV18 to TRBJ2-1; D is possibly TRBD1 or TRBD2 (5 bases each). The CDR3 is made up of 14 amino acids. CDR1 is KGHSH and CDR2 is LQKENI in the germline V gene. The ends were cut back, 3 bases at V and 5 bases at J, with 11 bases in the middle. CDR3 sequence: CASSPGAPHNEQFF. DNA for the CDR3: TGTGCCAGCTCACCCGGGGCCCCCCACAATGAGCAGTTCTTC. The variable domain in full, completed from reference TRBV18 and TRBJ2-1, reads NAGVMQNPRHLVRRRGQEARLRCSPMKGHSHVYWYRQLPEEGLKFMVYLQKENIIDESGMPKERFSAEFPKEGPSILRIQQVVRGDSAAYFCASSPGAPHNEQFFGPGTRLTVL.

There are many counts of this clonotype. This chain links TRBV28 with TRBJ2-3; 9 bases map to TRBD2. Per germline, CDR1 MDHEN and CDR2 SYDVKM. V shed 4 bases and J 5 bases; nucleotides not matched to a gene: 7. The CDR3 extends over 15 amino acids. The CDR3 reads CASSSAGGQGDTQYF. Here the CDR3 DNA reads TGTGCCAGCAGTTCGGCGGGGGGGCAGGGAGATACGCAGTATTTT.

This clonotype has a handful of counts. J is TRBJ2-2 and V is TRBV6-5; TRBD1 is a possible D gene (5 bases). Germline values: CDR1 MNHEY, CDR2 SVGAGI. V was shortened by 6 bases and J by 1 base, with 9 bases between the two germline ends. The CDR3 length is 14 residues. The CDR3 loop reads CASRRQLNTGELFF. As DNA, the CDR3 is TGTGCCAGCAGGAGACAGCTGAACACCGGGGAGCTGTTTTTT.

V gene TRBV6-5 combines with J gene TRBJ2-4, with D hard to call. The CDR3 runs to 13 residues. Germline V lookup: CDR1 MNHEY, CDR2 SVGAGI. The germline V and J ends were trimmed by 7 bases and 8 bases, with 15 bases remaining between them. The CDR3 here is CASTSPGIDIQYF. Here the CDR3 DNA reads TGTGCCAGCACTTCACCCGGCATCGACATTCAGTACTTC.

This clonotype came up a few times. This chain connects TRBV4-3 to TRBJ1-2; perhaps TRBD1 as D (6 bases). The CDR3 has 16 amino acids. V was cut by 1 base and J by 1 base, with 13 bases left in between. Germline loops: CDR1 LGHNA, CDR2 YSLEER. CDR3 residues: CASSQAIGQLNYGYTF. Written as DNA, the CDR3 is TGCGCCAGCAGCCAAGCAATTGGACAGCTTAACTATGGCTACACCTTC.

This sequence joins TRBV19 and TRBJ1-1; D remains unclear. The CDR3 consists of 16 residues. V lost 2 bases and J 0 bases, leaving 13 bases between the germline ends. Germline V lookup: CDR1 LNHDA, CDR2 SQIVND (reference sequence). CDR3: CASSILAEIMNTEAFF. CDR3 DNA: TGTGCCAGTAGTATATTGGCAGAGATCATGAACACTGAAGCTTTCTTT.

This clonotype has a handful of counts. V is TRBV20-1 and J is TRBJ1-1; TRBD1 agrees at 8 bases. The trim removed 6 bases at V and 7 bases at J, leaving 7 bases unmatched. Germline-derived CDR1 and CDR2 are DFQATT and SNEGSKA (reference sequence). The CDR3 has 12 amino acids. In DNA, the CDR3 is TGCAGTGCATCAGGGGGCCGAGATGAAGCTTTCTTT. Encoded protein: CSASGGRDEAFF.

This clonotype was observed at least ten times. The rearrangement links TRBV11-2 to TRBJ2-1, with a tentative D call TRBD1 (5 bases). This CDR3 spans 19 amino acids. The V and J ends lost 0 bases and 2 bases respectively, with 20 bases between them. Looked up from germline, CDR1 is SGHAT and CDR2 is FQNNGV. The CDR3 bases are TGTGCCAGCAGCTTAGAATCCCCCGTAGGGGCCCGTACCTACAATGAGCAGTTCTTC. Translated: CASSLESPVGARTYNEQFF.

Only a few counts were recorded for this clonotype. This chain uses TRBV6-1 with TRBJ2-4; 7 positions agree with TRBD1. V gave up 1 base and J gave up 0 bases; unmatched junction bases: 3. Germline V gene sequence: CDR1 MNHNS, CDR2 SASEGT. The CDR3 is 16 amino acids. The CDR3, as DNA: TGTGCCAGCAGTGAAGAGAGGGGGCGAGCCAAAAACATTCAGTACTTC. Residues: CASSEERGRAKNIQYF.

In its sample, this clonotype was seen many times. The chain links TRBV10-2 to TRBJ2-3; no clear D. Germline V gene sequence: CDR1 WSHSY, CDR2 SAAADI. V was trimmed by 1 base and J by 0 bases, leaving 8 bases between them. This CDR3 comprises 15 residues. The CDR3 protein is CASSEFYSSTDTQYF. The CDR3 bases are TGCGCCAGCAGTGAGTTTTACAGCAGCACAGATACGCAGTATTTT.

This clonotype was counted ten times or more. CDR3 region: CASSTLAREETQYF. The CDR3 DNA sequence: TGTGCCAGCAGCACACTAGCGCGTGAAGAGACCCAGTACTTC. The chain employs TRBV12-3 or TRBV12-4 and TRBJ2-5, with 7 bases that match TRBD2. This CDR3 comprises 14 residues. V gave up 6 bases and J gave up 3 bases; unmatched junction bases: 7.